This passage covers 8 T cell receptor beta chains from one sample sequenced in a study of T cells in localized non-small cell lung cancer. The assay was immunoSEQ multiplex PCR, and TCRdb's table has in-frame clones only and misses some. Altogether tens of thousands of clones are present, approximately 80% being singletons, with the ten largest covering less than 9.5%. The source was peripheral blood mononuclear cells, collected before any cancer treatment. Receptors were obtained from a male donor at least 60 years old with stage II lung adenocarcinoma.

The rearrangement uses TRBV13 and TRBJ2-1; 7 bases agree with TRBD2. The CDR3 runs 16 residues. The J segment lost 7 bases and the V segment lost 6 bases, leaving 15 bases of the junction unmatched. Germline assignment: CDR1 PRHDT and CDR2 FYEKMQ (reference sequence). CDR3 coding DNA: TGTGCCAGCAGAGAAAACGGCGGGAGCCGGGGGAATGAGCAGTTCTTC. Encoded protein: CASRENGGSRGNEQFF.

This clone was observed a single time. This sequence joins TRBV19 and TRBJ1-2; 7 bases map to TRBD1. Germline V CDR1 and CDR2: LNHDA, SQIVND (reference sequence). The junction had 4 bases not matched to a gene; V was cut back by 6 bases and J by 0 bases. The CDR3 contains 14 residues. The CDR3 region is CASRGQNSNYGYTF. The CDR3 DNA reads as TGTGCCAGTAGGGGACAGAACTCTAACTATGGCTACACCTTC.

This clone was seen only once. V gene TRBV7-2 combines with J gene TRBJ1-1; 10 bases match TRBD1. The CDR3 length is 17 residues. Germline-derived CDR1 and CDR2 are SGHTA and FQGNSA. The V segment lost 5 bases and the J segment 0 bases; nucleotides outside the gene matches: 9. The CDR3 DNA is TGTGCCAGCAGCCGGGGACAGGGGTCTCCCTTGAACACTGAAGCTTTCTTT. Translation: CASSRGQGSPLNTEAFF. Full variable domain (missing parts from reference TRBV7-2 and TRBJ1-1): GAGVSQSPSNKVTEKGKDVELRCDPISGHTALYWYRQSLGQGLEFLIYFQGNSAPDKSGLPSDRFSAERTGGSVSTLTIQRTQQEDSAVYLCASSRGQGSPLNTEAFFGQGTRLTVV.

The chain links TRBV7-2 to TRBJ2-5; tentative D call: TRBD1 (5 bases). Germline loops: CDR1 SGHTA, CDR2 FQGNSA. The CDR3 spans 14 residues. The germline V and J ends were trimmed by 6 bases and 3 bases, with 14 bases remaining between them. Here the CDR3 reads CASSYRTAEETQYF. The CDR3 coding sequence is TGTGCCAGCAGTTACAGGACGGCCGAAGAGACCCAGTACTTC.

The chain recombines TRBV11-2 with TRBJ1-2, with D uncertain. The CDR3 contains 13 residues. Deletions cut 5 bases from V and 4 bases from J, with 11 bases between. CDR1 is SGHAT, CDR2 FQNNGV, per germline. CDR3 nucleotides: TGTGCCAGCAGCCTGATAGAGGGCTATGGCTACACCTTC. Amino acids: CASSLIEGYGYTF.

The gene calls are TRBV2 and TRBJ2-7; either TRBD1 or TRBD2 may fit D (5 bases each). This CDR3 spans 14 amino acids. The V gene lost 5 bases and the J gene lost 4 bases, with 15 bases spanning the gap. Germline V gives CDR1 SNHLY, CDR2 FYNNEI. In DNA form, the CDR3 reads TGTGCCAGCAGTCTAATAGCGAGGGGTTACGAGCAGTACTTC. It specifies CASSLIARGYEQYF. Based on the CDR3 plus reference TRBV2 and TRBJ2-7, the full variable domain is EPEVTQTPSHQVTQMGQEVILRCVPISNHLYFYWYRQILGQKVEFLVSFYNNEISEKSEIFDDQFSVERPDGSNFTLKIRSTKLEDSAMYFCASSLIARGYEQYFGPGTRLTVT.

The rearrangement links TRBV11-2 to TRBJ2-7; D possibly corresponds to TRBD1 (5 bases). Trimming took 9 bases from V and 2 from J, leaving 14 bases between them. CDR1 and CDR2 (germline): SGHAT, FQNNGV. The CDR3 spans 13 residues. This CDR3 is CASSPGPAYEQYF. CDR3 in DNA: TGTGCCAGTTCCCCAGGGCCCGCCTACGAGCAGTACTTC.

The chain combines TRBV6-5 with TRBJ2-7, with no clear D. Trimming removed 0 bases from V and 4 bases from J, with 13 bases in between. Germline V gives CDR1 MNHEY, CDR2 SVGAGI. The CDR3 runs 15 residues. This chain's CDR3 is CASSYSRLPLYEQYF. The CDR3 DNA follows: TGTGCCAGCAGTTACTCAAGGCTCCCCCTTTACGAGCAGTACTTC.